A single sample is the source of the 24 T cell receptor beta chains below, sequenced in a study of cytomegalovirus exposure and HLA in healthy donors. Sequenced by immunoSEQ multiplex PCR; TCRdb stores in-frame clones only, minus some. This sample has 200,000 to 300,000 clones, with around 85% found just once. Sequenced input: PBMCs. Receptors originate from a woman in her thirties in good health and CMV-seropositive.

The rearrangement uses TRBV11-2 and TRBJ1-2; D is undetermined. The CDR3 has 12 residues. The V gene lost 9 bases and the J gene lost 4 bases, with 12 bases spanning the gap. Germline V gene sequence: CDR1 SGHAT, CDR2 FQNNGV. In DNA, the CDR3 is TGTGCCAGTAAGGACTTTTTCTATGGCTACACCTTC. It encodes CASKDFFYGYTF.

The chain employs TRBV9 and TRBJ2-7; TRBD2 agrees at 10 bases. The CDR3 has 15 residues. With 5 bases clipped from V and 4 bases from J, the junction kept 9 bases outside the gene matches. The germline CDR1 and CDR2 sequences are SGDLS and YYNGEE. CDR3 sequence: CASSGTSERGYEQYF. In DNA, the CDR3 is TGTGCCAGCAGTGGGACTAGCGAGAGGGGATACGAGCAGTACTTC.

The chain recombines TRBV20-1 with TRBJ2-3; tentatively, D is TRBD2 (6 bases). Trimming shortened V by 8 bases and J by 4 bases, and 10 bases separated the two germline ends. CDR3 length: 11 amino acids. The germline CDR1 and CDR2 sequences are DFQATT and SNEGSKA (reference sequence). CDR3 protein: CSSAGPDTQYF. The CDR3 coding sequence is TGCAGTTCAGCGGGTCCAGATACGCAGTATTTT.

The chain uses TRBV28 and TRBJ2-1; the D gene is possibly TRBD2 (6 bases). Germline V gene lookup returns CDR1 MDHEN and CDR2 SYDVKM. This CDR3 is built from 16 residues. V was shortened by 1 base and J by 5 bases, with 15 bases between the two germline ends. CDR3 amino acids: CASSLLWGESDNEQFF. In nucleotides, the CDR3 is TGTGCCAGCAGTTTATTGTGGGGGGAATCGGACAATGAGCAGTTCTTC.

The rearrangement uses TRBV28 and TRBJ2-7; 9 nucleotides match TRBD1. Losses at the gene ends were 7 bases for V and 7 bases for J; bases not matched to a gene: 11. Germline V gene sequence: CDR1 MDHEN, CDR2 SYDVKM. The CDR3 consists of 14 residues. The CDR3 nucleotides read TGTGCCAGCACCGACAGGGGGTTCCCTTGGGAGCAGTACTTC. Protein sequence: CASTDRGFPWEQYF.

V gene TRBV4-1 combines with J gene TRBJ2-5; 7 bases line up with TRBD1. V gave up 3 bases and J gave up 2 bases; unmatched junction bases: 9. Germline V gene lookup returns CDR1 MGHRA and CDR2 YSYEKL. The CDR3 has 16 amino acids. This CDR3 reads CASSQDPGQPQETQYF. DNA of the CDR3: TGCGCCAGCAGCCAGGATCCGGGACAGCCGCAAGAGACCCAGTACTTC.

The rearrangement links TRBV9 to TRBJ2-1, with 7 nucleotides matching TRBD2. Trimming took 4 bases from V and 3 from J; bases not matched to a gene: 13. Looked up from germline, CDR1 is SGDLS and CDR2 is YYNGEE. The CDR3 consists of 17 residues. The CDR3 DNA follows: TGTGCCAGCAGCCCACGCCTCCTAGCGGCATACTACAATGAGCAGTTCTTC. Protein product: CASSPRLLAAYYNEQFF.

V and J are TRBV10-3 and TRBJ2-7, with TRBD1 matching over 10 bases. CDR3 size: 18 residues. Germline-derived CDR1 and CDR2 are ENHRY and SYGVKD. The V segment lost 4 bases and the J segment 3 bases; nucleotides outside the gene matches: 15. The CDR3 DNA sequence: TGTGCCATCAGTGGGGTCGGGACAGGGGAGGACTCAAGCTACGAGCAGTACTTC. It codes for CAISGVGTGEDSSYEQYF.

V usage is TRBV27 and J usage is TRBJ2-1; 9 bases match TRBD1. The V gene end was trimmed by 3 bases and the J gene end by 3 bases; junction bases not matched to a gene: 3. CDR1 MNHEY and CDR2 SMNVEV come from the germline V gene (reference sequence). The CDR3 loop spans 15 amino acids. The CDR3 region is CASSLGTGFYNEQFF. The CDR3 nucleotides are TGTGCCAGCAGTTTGGGGACAGGGTTCTACAATGAGCAGTTCTTC.

This clone was seen a handful of times. Other nucleotide sequences in the sample specify the same CDR3. In nucleotides, the CDR3 is TGTGCCAGCAGCCGGACAGACTATGGCTACACCTTC. It specifies CASSRTDYGYTF. The rearrangement uses TRBV28 and TRBJ1-2; possibly TRBD1 for D (6 bases). The V gene's germline CDR1 is MDHEN and CDR2 SYDVKM. Trimming took 6 bases from V and 3 from J, leaving 8 bases between them. The length of the CDR3 is 12 residues.

This CDR3 reads CASSVEDSSYEQYF. CDR3 in DNA: TGTGCCAGCAGCGTAGAGGACAGCTCCTACGAGCAGTACTTC. V and J are TRBV9 and TRBJ2-7, with D possibly being TRBD1 (6 bases). The CDR3 covers 14 residues. Germline V lookup: CDR1 SGDLS, CDR2 YYNGEE. Trimming shortened V by 0 bases and J by 0 bases, and 7 bases separated the two germline ends. Based on the CDR3 plus reference TRBV9 and TRBJ2-7, the full variable domain is DSGVTQTPKHLITATGQRVTLRCSPRSGDLSVYWYQQSLDQGLQFLIQYYNGEERAKGNILERFSAQQFPDLHSELNLSSLELGDSALYFCASSVEDSSYEQYFGPGTRLTVT.

The J gene is TRBJ1-1, the V gene TRBV2; D is unclear. V was cut by 7 bases and J by 4 bases, with 10 bases left in between. CDR1 and CDR2 (germline): SNHLY, FYNNEI. The CDR3 runs to 12 residues. DNA of the CDR3: TGTGCCAGCATACGACTAAGCACTGAAGCTTTCTTT. Amino acid sequence: CASIRLSTEAFF.

The CDR3 nucleotides read TGCGCCAGCAGCCCGGGACTGGGGTTCTACGAGCAGTACTTC. Translation gives CASSPGLGFYEQYF. V and J are TRBV4-1 and TRBJ2-7, with D possibly matching TRBD2 (6 bases). CDR3 size: 14 residues. Germline lookup yields CDR1 MGHRA and CDR2 YSYEKL. V lost 4 bases and J 3 bases, leaving 13 bases between the germline ends.

The chain links TRBV19 to TRBJ2-5, with 10 bases matching TRBD1. This CDR3 contains 13 residues. Germline CDR1 is LNHDA and CDR2 is SQIVND (reference sequence). V was clipped by 5 bases and J by 5 bases; unmatched bases: 2. This chain's CDR3 is CASSDRGLETQYF. The CDR3 coding sequence is TGTGCCAGTAGTGACAGGGGGCTGGAGACCCAGTACTTC.

The chain recombines TRBV7-9 with TRBJ2-3; TRBD1 is a possible D gene (8 bases). V lost 4 bases, J lost 4 bases, and 27 bases lay in between. This CDR3 spans 19 amino acids. The V gene's germline CDR1 is SEHNR and CDR2 FQNEAQ (reference sequence). The CDR3 sequence is CASSSTRAGTGGSADTQYF. The CDR3 DNA is TGTGCCAGCAGCTCGACAAGAGCGGGGACAGGAGGTTCCGCAGATACGCAGTATTTT.

The rearrangement joins TRBV6-6 to TRBJ2-1; 12 bases map to TRBD2. CDR3 size: 15 residues. Germline V gives CDR1 MNHNY, CDR2 SVGAGI (reference sequence). V lost 5 bases and J lost 12; bases outside the gene matches: 11. CDR3 coding DNA: TGTGCCAGCAGTCCTCGGACTAGCGGGATAGAAGTGCAGTTCTTC. Its translation is CASSPRTSGIEVQFF.

The chain couples TRBV30 to TRBJ2-3, with 11 bases identical to TRBD1. V was clipped by 8 bases and J by 1 base; unmatched bases: 17. Germline values: CDR1 GTSNPN, CDR2 SVGIG (reference sequence). There are 18 residues in the CDR3. CDR3 sequence: CALAPGTGGFRGTDTQYF. For the CDR3, the DNA is TGTGCCCTAGCTCCCGGGACAGGGGGTTTTCGGGGCACAGATACGCAGTATTTT.

CDR3 region: CASRTGTAKNIQYF. In nucleotides, the CDR3 is TGTGCCAGCAGGACAGGGACGGCCAAAAACATTCAGTACTTC. The chain recombines TRBV2 with TRBJ2-4; 7 nucleotides match TRBD1. V gave up 6 bases and J gave up 1 base; unmatched junction bases: 3. The CDR3 covers 14 residues. Germline V gives CDR1 SNHLY, CDR2 FYNNEI.

This clone showed up just a few times. The CDR3 loop reads CASARGENYGYTF. The CDR3, as DNA: TGTGCTAGTGCCCGGGGGGAAAACTATGGCTACACCTTC. This rearrangement joins TRBV12-5 to TRBJ1-2; TRBD1 might be the D (5 bases). Deletions cut 7 bases from V and 2 bases from J, with 11 bases between. CDR3 length equals 13 residues. Germline V CDR1 and CDR2: LGHNT, FRNRAP. The entire variable domain, with the rest obtained from reference TRBV12-5 and TRBJ1-2, is as follows: DARVTQTPRHKVTEMGQEVTMRCQPILGHNTVFWYRQTMMQGLELLAYFRNRAPLDDSGMPKDRFSAEMPDATLATLKIQPSEPRDSAVYFCASARGENYGYTFGSGTRLTVV.

The chain employs TRBV5-1 and TRBJ1-1, with D tentatively TRBD1 (5 bases). The V and J ends lost 2 bases and 2 bases respectively, with 13 bases between them. The CDR3 spans 15 residues. Germline CDR1 and CDR2: SGHRS and YFSETQ. DNA of the CDR3: TGCGCCAGCAGCTTAGAGGGACTCCACAACACTGAAGCTTTCTTT. Encoded protein: CASSLEGLHNTEAFF.

Of note for this clone: Mismatch with germline at one junction end may stem from a read error. This chain connects TRBV28 to TRBJ2-5, with D perhaps TRBD2 (5 bases). Germline assignment: CDR1 MDHEN and CDR2 SYDVKM. The CDR3 consists of 17 residues. The CDR3 spells CASRAQPGKHDRETHYF. The CDR3 DNA reads TGTGCCAGCAGAGCACAACCGGGAAAGCACGATCGAGAGACCCATTACTTC.

This chain uses TRBV19 with TRBJ2-7, with 10 bases lining up with TRBD2. CDR1 is LNHDA, CDR2 SQIVND, per germline (reference sequence). The CDR3 sequence is 16 residues long. Trimming took 0 bases from V and 6 from J; bases not matched to a gene: 8. The CDR3: CASSIDSSGSIFEQYF. DNA for the CDR3: TGTGCCAGTAGTATAGACTCTAGCGGGAGTATTTTCGAGCAGTACTTC.

V gene TRBV2 combines with J gene TRBJ2-2, with D perhaps TRBD2 (6 bases). The CDR3 length is 13 residues. Germline V gene data show CDR1 as SNHLY and CDR2 as FYNNEI. V shed 10 bases and J shed 1 base, with 10 bases lying between them. CDR3 in DNA: TGTGCCACACGGCGGGGGAACACCGGGGAGCTGTTTTTT. It encodes CATRRGNTGELFF.

This clone was observed a handful of times. V gene TRBV12-5 combines with J gene TRBJ1-1; no firm D call. The CDR3 has 13 residues. Germline V gives CDR1 LGHNT, CDR2 FRNRAP. Trimming pared 5 bases from V and 8 bases from J, leaving 15 bases between. The CDR3 spells CASGPVLGLEAFF. DNA for the CDR3: TGTGCTAGTGGTCCCGTCCTCGGTCTCGAAGCTTTCTTT.